Given below is one TCR beta chain in context. Its antigen is not identified. At one boundary the junction diverges from the germline segment, which might be a read error. Per germline, CDR1 SGHRS and CDR2 YFSETQ. The CDR3 loop spans 13 amino acids. These data originate in a study of cytomegalovirus exposure and HLA in healthy donors. Overall study results and limits: It was shown in a later analysis that HLA-associated TCR beta chains were more clonally expanded than other, equally common chains. In vitro data verified three CMV-associated chains as specific for CMV antigens.

PCR was performed using 60 Vbeta and 13 Jbeta primers. The assay was immunoSEQ multiplex PCR, and TCRdb's table has in-frame clones only and misses some. The sample yields approximately 170,000 clones, 65% to 80% seen once. V usage is TRBV5-1 and J usage is TRBJ2-6, with D possibly matching TRBD1 (5 bases). The sequence derives from a woman aged 40 to 49 in good health and CMV-seropositive. The material sequenced was PBMCs. The CDR3 bases are TGCGCCAGCAGCTTGGCTGGGGCCAACGGCCTGACTTTC. Translated, it gives CASSLAGANGLTF.